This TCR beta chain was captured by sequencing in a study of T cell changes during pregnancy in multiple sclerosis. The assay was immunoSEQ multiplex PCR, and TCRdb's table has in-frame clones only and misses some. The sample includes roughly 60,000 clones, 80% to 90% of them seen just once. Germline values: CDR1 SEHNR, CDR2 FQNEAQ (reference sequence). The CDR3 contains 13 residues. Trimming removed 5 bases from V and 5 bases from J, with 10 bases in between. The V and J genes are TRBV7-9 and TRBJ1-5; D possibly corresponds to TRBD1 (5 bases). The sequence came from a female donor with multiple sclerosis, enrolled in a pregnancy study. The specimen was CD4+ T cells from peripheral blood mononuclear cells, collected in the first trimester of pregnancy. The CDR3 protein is CASSHDSYQPQHF. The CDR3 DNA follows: TGTGCCAGCAGCCACGACAGTTATCAGCCCCAGCATTTT.